These T cell receptor beta chains were read from a single sample in a study of cytomegalovirus exposure and HLA in healthy donors. TCRdb keeps only in-frame clones here, not all; method: immunoSEQ multiplex PCR. The table has 60,000 to 65,000 clones, about 96% seen once. Specimen: PBMCs. Receptors originate from a woman aged 18 to 35 in good health and CMV-seronegative. Both conserved end residues are part of each CDR3. The D gene is left open where the match is weak. Size is omitted from some rows. Given values are once, few, many or a class for expanded clones.

J | size | V | D | CDR3 | DNA
TRBJ2-7 | . | TRBV21-1 | . | CASSRPDRGSYEQYF | TGTGCCAGCAGCAGGCCGGACAGGGGGTCCTACGAGCAGTACTTC
TRBJ1-5 | . | TRBV5-1 | . | CASSPDPGVGQPQHF | TGCGCCAGCAGCCCGGACCCCGGGGTGGGTCAGCCCCAGCATTTT
TRBJ2-2 | . | TRBV28 | TRBD2 | CASSSHGGLAGVSGELFF | TGTGCCAGCAGTTCCCACGGGGGACTAGCGGGAGTCTCCGGGGAGCTGTTTTTT
TRBJ2-3 | . | TRBV7-9 | . | CASSLALYMETRGDTQYF | TGTGCCAGCAGCTTAGCGCTTTACATGGAGACTAGAGGAGATACGCAGTATTTT
TRBJ2-3 | . | TRBV7-9 | TRBD1 | CASSPPRGRGMSDTQYF | TGTGCCAGCAGCCCCCCCCGGGGCAGGGGGATGTCAGATACGCAGTATTTT
TRBJ1-2 | . | TRBV28 | TRBD1 | CASSSSGTGVGYTF | TGTGCCAGCAGTTCCTCCGGGACAGGGGTGGGCTACACCTTC
TRBJ1-2 | once | TRBV2 | . | CASSEDRRSRGRGYTF | TGTGCCAGCAGTGAAGACCGCCGGTCCCGGGGAAGGGGCTACACCTTC
TRBJ2-7 | . | TRBV6-1 | . | CASSLADAYEQYF | TGTGCCAGCAGCTTAGCGGACGCCTACGAGCAGTACTTC
TRBJ2-5 | once | TRBV4-3 | . | CASSLGPQGRETQYF | TGCGCCAGCAGCCTGGGGCCACAGGGTCGGGAGACCCAGTACTTC
TRBJ2-3 | . | TRBV18 | TRBD2 | CASSPIGGDSTDTQYF | TGTGCCAGCTCACCAATCGGGGGGGACAGCACAGATACGCAGTATTTT
TRBJ2-7 | . | TRBV2 | TRBD2 | CASRRLAGGRYEQYF | TGTGCCAGCAGGCGGCTAGCGGGAGGACGCTACGAGCAGTACTTC
TRBJ2-7 | once | TRBV7-8 | TRBD1 | CASSLPQGQSYEQYF | TGTGCCAGCAGCTTACCCCAGGGACAGAGCTACGAGCAGTACTTC
TRBJ2-5 | . | TRBV30 | . | CAWAADYKETQYF | TGTGCCTGGGCGGCGGACTACAAAGAGACCCAGTACTTC
TRBJ1-2 | . | TRBV6-1 | TRBD1 | CASTPGTVYGYTF | TGTGCCAGCACCCCCGGGACAGTCTATGGCTACACCTTC
TRBJ2-1 | . | TRBV4-2 | . | CASSHPEGSVNEQFF | TGTGCCAGCAGCCACCCGGAGGGGTCGGTCAATGAGCAGTTCTTC
TRBJ2-5 | once | TRBV5-4 | TRBD2 | CASSPGASGPWETQYF | TGTGCCAGCAGCCCTGGGGCTAGCGGGCCCTGGGAGACCCAGTACTTC
TRBJ2-7 | . | TRBV10-2 | . | CASSESGADSYEQYF | TGCGCCAGCAGTGAGTCGGGAGCGGACTCCTACGAGCAGTACTTC
TRBJ2-3 | . | TRBV28 | TRBD2 | CASSPIGSGSPDTQYF | TGTGCCAGCAGTCCGATCGGTAGCGGGAGTCCAGATACGCAGTATTTT
TRBJ2-1 | . | TRBV10-3 | TRBD2 | CAISARGGVGNNEQFF | TGTGCCATCAGTGCCCGGGGGGGGGTCGGCAACAATGAGCAGTTCTTC
TRBJ1-5 | . | TRBV19 | TRBD1 | CASIPRTGRNQPQHF | TGTGCCAGTATTCCTAGGACAGGGCGCAATCAGCCCCAGCATTTT
TRBJ2-4 | . | TRBV5-1 | TRBD1 | CASSLEGADIQYF | TGCGCCAGCAGCTTGGAGGGGGCGGACATTCAGTACTTC
TRBJ1-2 | . | TRBV27 | . | CASSAQQGALGYTF | TGTGCCAGCAGTGCTCAACAGGGAGCGCTGGGCTACACCTTC
TRBJ2-1 | . | TRBV27 | . | CASTLTSGSYNEQFF | TGTGCCAGCACCCTGACCAGCGGGTCCTACAATGAGCAGTTCTTC
TRBJ2-3 | . | TRBV6-4 | TRBD2 | CASSATGTSGTDTQYF | TGTGCCAGCAGTGCGACCGGGACTAGCGGCACAGATACGCAGTATTTT
TRBJ1-3 | . | TRBV28 | . | CASSLRRWGSGGIYF | TGTGCCAGCAGTTTAAGGCGCTGGGGGTCTGGGGGGATATATTTT
TRBJ2-7 | . | TRBV6-1 | . | CASTEVGYISYEQYF | TGTGCCAGCACCGAAGTGGGCTACATCTCCTACGAGCAGTACTTC
TRBJ1-2 | . | TRBV19 | . | CASSMLEGYYGYTF | TGTGCCAGTAGTATGTTGGAGGGCTACTATGGCTACACCTTC
TRBJ2-5 | once | TRBV25-1 | . | CAAAVSSVGGALETQYF | TGTGCCGCAGCAGTGAGCTCCGTGGGGGGGGCGCTAGAGACCCAGTACTTC
TRBJ2-1 | . | TRBV10-1 | TRBD1 | CASSDRQGARDEQFF | TGCGCCAGCAGTGATCGGCAGGGGGCGCGTGATGAGCAGTTCTTC
TRBJ2-5 | . | TRBV28 | TRBD2 | CASSSPGGRETQYF | TGTGCCAGCAGTTCCCCCGGGGGGAGGGAGACCCAGTACTTC
TRBJ1-4 | . | TRBV9 | . | CASSVASAVRHNEKLFF | TGTGCCAGCAGCGTAGCTTCGGCCGTCAGACATAATGAAAAACTGTTTTTT
TRBJ1-4 | . | TRBV28 | TRBD1 | CASSPQGTGEKLFF | TGTGCCAGCAGTCCACAGGGGACCGGGGAAAAACTGTTTTTT
TRBJ2-1 | once | TRBV9 | TRBD2 | CASSGRLAGHEQFF | TGTGCCAGCAGCGGACGACTAGCCGGGCATGAGCAGTTCTTC
TRBJ1-5 | . | TRBV7-2 | . | CASSSQAGGNQPQHF | TGTGCCAGCAGCTCCCAGGCGGGGGGCAATCAGCCCCAGCATTTT
TRBJ1-5 | once | TRBV7-2 | . | CASSLGAGVGNQPQHF | TGTGCCAGCAGCTTAGGGGCCGGGGTAGGGAATCAGCCCCAGCATTTT